The 6 T cell receptor beta chains given below trace back to one sample, sequenced in a study of T cells in Graves' hyperthyroidism and ophthalmopathy. TCR beta CDR3 sequences were amplified from RNA transcripts. HTBI primers drove first-round RT-PCR of the TCR CDR3. In TCRdb, the multiplex PCR reads were re-called with MiXCR into one record per CDR3 protein. The sample has 350,000 or so distinct CDR3 sequences, 15% to 20% seen once. The sample consisted of blood. These receptors all stem from a woman aged 40 to 50 with Graves' ophthalmopathy.

This clonotype was seen repeatedly, ten times or more. V is TRBV29-1 and J is TRBJ1-1; TRBD1 agrees at 7 bases. Germline lookup yields CDR1 SQVTM and CDR2 ANQGSEA. The CDR3 extends over 14 amino acids. V gave up 0 bases and J gave up 12 bases; unmatched junction bases: 13. The CDR3, as DNA: TGCAGCGTTGAAGATGATGAGACAGGGTTTTTAACTTTCTTT. It translates to CSVEDDETGFLTFF.

The CDR3 DNA is TGTGCCAGCAGACCGGGACAGGGAGGGGGTTCACCCCTCCACTTT. Amino acid sequence: CASRPGQGGGSPLHF. V is TRBV6-1 and J is TRBJ1-6; 9 bases are shared with TRBD1. The CDR3 spans 15 residues. CDR1 MNHNS and CDR2 SASEGT come from the germline V gene. V lost 6 bases to trimming and J lost 9 bases; unmatched junction nucleotides: 9.

Many counts were recorded for this clonotype. The rearrangement joins TRBV6-5 to TRBJ2-7; 12 nucleotides align to TRBD1. The V gene's germline CDR1 is MNHEY and CDR2 SVGAGI. The CDR3 loop spans 17 amino acids. J gave up 4 bases and V 2 bases, and 9 bases lay outside the gene matches. In nucleotides, the CDR3 is TGTGCCAGCAGTTACAGGACAGGGACAGGGGGCCGGTACGAGCAGTACTTC. It yields the protein CASSYRTGTGGRYEQYF.

This clonotype showed up many times. This rearrangement joins TRBV6-5 to TRBJ2-7, with 11 bases lining up with TRBD2. The CDR3 totals 14 residues. Trimming at V came to 6 bases and at J to 4 bases, leaving 5 bases not matched to a gene. Germline V gene data show CDR1 as MNHEY and CDR2 as SVGAGI. CDR3 nucleotides: TGTGCCAGCAGGACTAGCGGGACGGTTTACGAGCAGTACTTC. It yields the protein CASRTSGTVYEQYF.

The chain couples TRBV7-2 to TRBJ1-2; unclear D gene. V lost 5 bases to trimming and J lost 11 bases, with 24 bases between them. Per germline, CDR1 SGHTA and CDR2 FQGNSA. CDR3 length: 15 amino acids. CDR3 coding DNA: TGTGCCAGCAGCAAAAACGGTCTGGACCCTAGGTGGTACACCTTC. This translates into CASSKNGLDPRWYTF.

This clonotype was seen ten or more times. The chain has TRBV30 and TRBJ2-7; weak D call: TRBD2 (5 bases). Trimming removed 1 base at V and 6 bases at J, with 13 bases between. Looked up from germline, CDR1 is GTSNPN and CDR2 is SVGIG (reference sequence). There are 13 residues in the CDR3. This CDR3 reads CAWSGTGMAEQYF. For the CDR3, the DNA is TGTGCCTGGAGTGGCACGGGGATGGCCGAGCAGTACTTC.